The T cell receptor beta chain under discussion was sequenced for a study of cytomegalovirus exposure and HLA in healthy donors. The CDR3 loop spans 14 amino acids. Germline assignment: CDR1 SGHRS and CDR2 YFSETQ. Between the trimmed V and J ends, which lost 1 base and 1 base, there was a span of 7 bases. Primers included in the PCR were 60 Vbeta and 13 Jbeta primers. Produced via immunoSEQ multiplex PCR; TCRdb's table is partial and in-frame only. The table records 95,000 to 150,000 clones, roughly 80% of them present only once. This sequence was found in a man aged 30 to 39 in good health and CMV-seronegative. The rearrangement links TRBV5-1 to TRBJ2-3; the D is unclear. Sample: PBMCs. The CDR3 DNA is TGCGCCAGCAGCTTGATGGGCGGCACAGATACGCAGTATTTT. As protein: CASSLMGGTDTQYF. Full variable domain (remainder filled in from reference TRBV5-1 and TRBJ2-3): KAGVTQTPRYLIKTRGQQVTLSCSPISGHRSVSWYQQTPGQGLQFLFEYFSETQRNKGNFPGRFSGRQFSNSRSEMNVSTLELGDSALYLCASSLMGGTDTQYFGPGTRLTVL.